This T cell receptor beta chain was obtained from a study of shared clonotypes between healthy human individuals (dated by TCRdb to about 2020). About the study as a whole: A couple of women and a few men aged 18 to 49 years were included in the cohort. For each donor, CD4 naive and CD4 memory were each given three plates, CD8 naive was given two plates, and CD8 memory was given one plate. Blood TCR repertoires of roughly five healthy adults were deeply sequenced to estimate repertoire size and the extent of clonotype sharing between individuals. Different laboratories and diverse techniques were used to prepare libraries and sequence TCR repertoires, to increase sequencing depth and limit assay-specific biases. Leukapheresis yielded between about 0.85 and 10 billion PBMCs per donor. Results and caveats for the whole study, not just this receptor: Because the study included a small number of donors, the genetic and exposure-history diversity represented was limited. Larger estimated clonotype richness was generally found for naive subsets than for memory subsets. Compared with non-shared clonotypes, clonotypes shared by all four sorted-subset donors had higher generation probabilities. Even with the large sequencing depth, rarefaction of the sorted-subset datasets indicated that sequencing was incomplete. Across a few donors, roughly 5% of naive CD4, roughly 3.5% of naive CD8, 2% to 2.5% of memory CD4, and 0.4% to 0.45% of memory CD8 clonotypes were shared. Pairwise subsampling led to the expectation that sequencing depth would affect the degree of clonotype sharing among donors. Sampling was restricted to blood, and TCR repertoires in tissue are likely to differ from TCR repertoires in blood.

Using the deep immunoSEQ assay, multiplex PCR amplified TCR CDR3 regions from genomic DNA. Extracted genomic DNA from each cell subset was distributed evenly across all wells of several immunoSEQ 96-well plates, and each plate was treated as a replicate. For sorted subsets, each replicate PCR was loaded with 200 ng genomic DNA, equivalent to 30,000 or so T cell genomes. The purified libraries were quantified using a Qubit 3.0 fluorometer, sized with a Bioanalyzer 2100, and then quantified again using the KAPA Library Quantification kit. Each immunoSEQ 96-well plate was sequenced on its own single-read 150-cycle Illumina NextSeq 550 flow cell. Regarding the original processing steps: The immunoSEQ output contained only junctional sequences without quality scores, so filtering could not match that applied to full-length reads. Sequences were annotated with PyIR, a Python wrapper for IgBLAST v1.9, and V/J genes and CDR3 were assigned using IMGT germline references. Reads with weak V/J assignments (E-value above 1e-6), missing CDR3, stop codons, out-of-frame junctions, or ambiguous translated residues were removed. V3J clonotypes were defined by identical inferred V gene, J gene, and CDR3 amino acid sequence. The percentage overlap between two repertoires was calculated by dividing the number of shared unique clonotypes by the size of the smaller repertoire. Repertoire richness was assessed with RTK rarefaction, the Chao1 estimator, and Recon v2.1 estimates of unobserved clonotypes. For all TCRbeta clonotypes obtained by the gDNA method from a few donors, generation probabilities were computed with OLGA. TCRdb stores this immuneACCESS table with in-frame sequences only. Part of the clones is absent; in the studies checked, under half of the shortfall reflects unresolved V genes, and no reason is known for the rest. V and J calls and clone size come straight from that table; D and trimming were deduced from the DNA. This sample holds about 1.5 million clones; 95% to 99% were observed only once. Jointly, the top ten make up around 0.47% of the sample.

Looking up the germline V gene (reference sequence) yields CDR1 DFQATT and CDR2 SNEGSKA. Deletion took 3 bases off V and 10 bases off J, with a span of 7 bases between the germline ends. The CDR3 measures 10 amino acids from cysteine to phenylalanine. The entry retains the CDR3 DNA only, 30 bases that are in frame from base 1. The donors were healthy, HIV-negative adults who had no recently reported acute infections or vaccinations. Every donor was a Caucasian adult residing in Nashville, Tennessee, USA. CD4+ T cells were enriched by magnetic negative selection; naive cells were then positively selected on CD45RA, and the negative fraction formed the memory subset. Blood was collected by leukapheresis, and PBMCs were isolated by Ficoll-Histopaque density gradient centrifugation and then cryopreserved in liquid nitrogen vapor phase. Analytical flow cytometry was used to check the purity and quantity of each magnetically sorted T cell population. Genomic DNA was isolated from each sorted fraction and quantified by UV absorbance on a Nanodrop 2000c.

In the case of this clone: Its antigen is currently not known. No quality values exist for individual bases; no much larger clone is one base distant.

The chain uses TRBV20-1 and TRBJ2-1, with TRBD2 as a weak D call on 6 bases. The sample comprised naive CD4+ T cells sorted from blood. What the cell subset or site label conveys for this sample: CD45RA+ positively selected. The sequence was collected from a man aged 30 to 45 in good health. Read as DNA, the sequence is TGCAGTGCTAGTCTAGCGGAGCAGTTCTTC. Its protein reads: CSASLAEQFF.